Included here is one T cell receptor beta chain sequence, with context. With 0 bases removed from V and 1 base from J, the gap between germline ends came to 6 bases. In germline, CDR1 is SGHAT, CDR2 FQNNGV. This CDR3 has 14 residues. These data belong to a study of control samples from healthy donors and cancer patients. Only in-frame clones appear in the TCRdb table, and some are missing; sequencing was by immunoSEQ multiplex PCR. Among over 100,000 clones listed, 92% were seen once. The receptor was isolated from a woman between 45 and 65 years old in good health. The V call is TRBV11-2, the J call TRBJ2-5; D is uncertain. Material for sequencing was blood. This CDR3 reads CASSLEPSQETQYF. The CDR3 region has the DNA TGTGCCAGCAGCTTAGAACCCAGCCAAGAGACCCAGTACTTC.